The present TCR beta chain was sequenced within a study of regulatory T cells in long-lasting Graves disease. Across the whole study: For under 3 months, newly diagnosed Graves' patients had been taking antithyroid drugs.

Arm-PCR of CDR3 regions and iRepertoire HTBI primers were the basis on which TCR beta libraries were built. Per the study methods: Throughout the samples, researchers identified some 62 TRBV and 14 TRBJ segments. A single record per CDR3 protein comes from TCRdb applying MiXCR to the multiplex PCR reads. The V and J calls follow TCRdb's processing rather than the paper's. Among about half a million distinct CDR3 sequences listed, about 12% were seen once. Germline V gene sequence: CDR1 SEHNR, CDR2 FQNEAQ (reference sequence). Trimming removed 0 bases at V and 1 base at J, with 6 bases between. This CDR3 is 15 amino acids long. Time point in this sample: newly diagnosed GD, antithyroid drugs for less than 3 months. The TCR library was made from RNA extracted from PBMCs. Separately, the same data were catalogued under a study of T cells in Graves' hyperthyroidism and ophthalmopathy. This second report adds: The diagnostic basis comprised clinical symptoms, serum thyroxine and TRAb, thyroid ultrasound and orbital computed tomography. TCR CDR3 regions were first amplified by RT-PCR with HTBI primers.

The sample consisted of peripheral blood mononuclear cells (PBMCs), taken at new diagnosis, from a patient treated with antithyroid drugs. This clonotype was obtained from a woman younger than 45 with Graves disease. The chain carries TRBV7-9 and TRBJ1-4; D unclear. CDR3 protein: CASSLAVGTNEKLFF. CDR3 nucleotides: TGTGCCAGCAGCTTAGCGGTAGGAACTAATGAAAAACTGTTTTTT. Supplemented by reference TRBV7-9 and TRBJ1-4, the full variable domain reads DTGVSQNPRHKITKRGQNVTFRCDPISEHNRLYWYRQTLGQGPEFLTYFQNEAQLEKSRLLSDRFSAERPKGSFSTLEIQRTEQGDSAMYLCASSLAVGTNEKLFFGSGTQLSVL.